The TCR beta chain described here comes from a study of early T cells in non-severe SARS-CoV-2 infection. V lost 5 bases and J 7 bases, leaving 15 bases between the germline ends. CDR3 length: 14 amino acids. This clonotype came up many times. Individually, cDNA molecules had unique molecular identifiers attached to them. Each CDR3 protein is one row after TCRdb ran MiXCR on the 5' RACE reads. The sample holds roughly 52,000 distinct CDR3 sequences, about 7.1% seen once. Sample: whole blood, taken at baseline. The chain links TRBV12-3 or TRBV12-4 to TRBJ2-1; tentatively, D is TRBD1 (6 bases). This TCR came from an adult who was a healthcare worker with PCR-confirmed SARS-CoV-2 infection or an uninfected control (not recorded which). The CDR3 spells CASSLAGVVNEQFF. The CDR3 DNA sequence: TGTGCCAGCAGTCTCGCAGGGGTTGTTAATGAGCAGTTCTTC.